The 11 T cell receptor beta chains in this list originate from one sample, sequenced in a study of T cell changes during pregnancy in multiple sclerosis. This table comes from immunoSEQ multiplex PCR, and its TCRdb copy is limited to in-frame clones, with some not included. This sample has approximately 97,000 clones; roughly 91% occur once, and the top ten carry over 1.5%. The sequencing here drew on peripheral blood, taken after pregnancy. The origin of the receptors is a female donor in good health, enrolled as a control in a pregnancy study.

The chain links TRBV6-1 to TRBJ1-6, with a tentative D call TRBD1 (5 bases). Germline assignment: CDR1 MNHNS and CDR2 SASEGT. This CDR3 comprises 12 residues. The V gene lost 8 bases and the J gene lost 9 bases, with 11 bases spanning the gap. CDR3 nucleotide sequence: TGTGCCAGCGGCAGGGAGGGTTCACCCCTCCACTTT. It yields the protein CASGREGSPLHF.

This clone was observed once. The chain uses TRBV7-2 and TRBJ1-6, with a weak D call TRBD1 (6 bases). Germline CDR1 SGHTA, CDR2 FQGNSA. This CDR3 region has 14 residues. V gave up 2 bases and J gave up 6 bases, with 8 bases separating them. The CDR3 DNA reads TGTGCCAGCAGCTTATTCAGGGGTAATTCACCCCTCCACTTT. The encoded protein is CASSLFRGNSPLHF.

The sample holds one count of this clone. The chain couples TRBV30 to TRBJ2-2, with D tentatively TRBD1 (6 bases). CDR1 GTSNPN and CDR2 SVGIG come from the germline V gene (reference sequence). The CDR3 consists of 15 residues. Trimming left V 2 bases short and J 6 bases short, with 16 bases between. Here the CDR3 reads CAWSWGQGLAGELFF. For the CDR3, the DNA is TGTGCCTGGAGTTGGGGGCAGGGTTTAGCCGGGGAGCTGTTTTTT.

The chain joins TRBV5-4 to TRBJ1-6, with D uncertain. V lost 4 bases and J lost 5, with 10 bases in between. The length of the CDR3 is 14 residues. Germline loops: CDR1 SGHNT, CDR2 YYREEE (reference sequence). Here the CDR3 DNA reads TGTGCCAGCAGCCTCCGGGAAGATAATTCACCCCTCCACTTT. Its translation: CASSLREDNSPLHF.

This chain uses TRBV7-2 with TRBJ1-6; D not certain. The CDR3 loop spans 13 amino acids. V gave up 2 bases and J gave up 7 bases, with 6 bases separating them. Germline V gives CDR1 SGHTA, CDR2 FQGNSA. The CDR3 sequence: CASSLSSNSPLHF. DNA for the CDR3: TGTGCCAGCAGCTTAAGCTCCAATTCACCCCTCCACTTT.

The chain combines TRBV9 with TRBJ2-2; 8 nucleotides match TRBD2. V lost 0 bases to trimming and J lost 7 bases; unmatched junction nucleotides: 8. Per germline, CDR1 SGDLS and CDR2 YYNGEE. The CDR3 contains 16 residues. Here the CDR3 DNA reads TGTGCCAGCAGCGTAGTAGGCCGGGGGGGCGACGGGGAGCTGTTTTTT. Translated, it gives CASSVVGRGGDGELFF.

The J gene is TRBJ2-7, the V gene TRBV11-2, with 12 nucleotides matching TRBD1. V lost 5 bases to trimming and J lost 0 bases; unmatched junction nucleotides: 8. The CDR3 is 17 residues long. Germline lookup yields CDR1 SGHAT and CDR2 FQNNGV. The CDR3 region is CASSTRDRGPSSYEQYF. In nucleotides, the CDR3 is TGTGCCAGCAGCACCCGGGACAGGGGGCCGAGCTCCTACGAGCAGTACTTC.

The chain joins TRBV19 to TRBJ1-1; D uncertain. Germline-derived CDR1 and CDR2 are LNHDA and SQIVND (reference sequence). This CDR3 has 17 residues. Trimming took off 2 bases at V and 5 bases at J, with 21 bases between the two ends. DNA for the CDR3: TGTGCCAGTAGTATAATACCCCCCCAAATTCGGGTTACTGAAGCTTTCTTT. This sequence encodes CASSIIPPQIRVTEAFF.

The J gene is TRBJ1-4, the V gene TRBV25-1; unclear D gene. This CDR3 has 15 residues. The V and J ends lost 1 base and 5 bases respectively, with 11 bases between them. CDR1 and CDR2 (germline): MGHDK, SYGVNS. The CDR3 coding sequence is TGTGCCAGCAGTGAATGGCAGGTCTTCAATGAAAAACTGTTTTTT. Residues: CASSEWQVFNEKLFF.

The V call is TRBV5-1, the J call TRBJ2-3; TRBD2 aligns across 12 bases. Germline trimming cut 6 bases from V and 9 bases from J; bases unmatched to any gene: 11. The CDR3 consists of 15 residues. Per germline, CDR1 SGHRS and CDR2 YFSETQ. The CDR3 nucleotides read TGCGCCAGCAACCGGGCTAGCGGGGGGGCCGACACGCAGTATTTT. The encoded protein is CASNRASGGADTQYF.

The rearrangement uses TRBV4-3 and TRBJ2-7; D is perhaps TRBD1 (6 bases). The CDR3 has 18 amino acids. The V gene's germline CDR1 is LGHNA and CDR2 YSLEER. V lost 3 bases to trimming and J lost 1 base, with 22 bases between them. This chain's CDR3 is CASSQDPPPGVGSYEQYF. The CDR3 DNA reads TGCGCCAGCAGCCAGGACCCGCCCCCAGGGGTGGGTTCCTACGAGCAGTACTTC.